The 26 T cell receptor beta chains below all came from one sample that was sequenced in a study of vaccination and CD4 T cells after COVID-19. From the PCR reads, TCRdb called clonotypes with MiXCR, one entry per CDR3 protein. Of tens of thousands of distinct CDR3 sequences in the sample, under 65% were seen once. This specimen was CD4+ T cells from blood, taken before SARS-CoV-2 vaccination. The receptor set was obtained from a human donor who had recovered from COVID-19.

In its sample, this clonotype was seen a few times. V usage is TRBV28 and J usage is TRBJ2-1, with 7 bases matching TRBD2. CDR1 is MDHEN, CDR2 SYDVKM, per germline. The CDR3 has 15 amino acids. The V gene end was trimmed by 7 bases and the J gene end by 2 bases; junction bases not matched to a gene: 8. The CDR3 DNA reads TGTGCCAGCATTGCGACTAGCAGCCCCTACAATGAGCAGTTCTTC. Protein sequence: CASIATSSPYNEQFF.

This chain uses TRBV7-9 with TRBJ2-7, with D perhaps TRBD1 or TRBD2 (5 bases each). Germline values: CDR1 SEHNR, CDR2 FQNEAQ (reference sequence). Trimming removed 5 bases from V and 10 bases from J, with 24 bases in between. The CDR3 totals 15 residues. The CDR3 bases are TGTGCCAGCAGCGATGTTCGGTCAGGGACCATCTCCCAGTACTTC. Amino acid sequence: CASSDVRSGTISQYF.

This clonotype has just a few counts. This chain's CDR3 is CSARDNRAYYGYTF. As DNA, the CDR3 is TGCAGTGCTAGGGATAACAGGGCTTACTATGGCTACACCTTC. This rearrangement joins TRBV20-1 to TRBJ1-2, with D perhaps TRBD1 (6 bases). V dropped 3 bases and J dropped 3 bases, with 14 bases sitting between them. This CDR3 comprises 14 residues. The germline gives CDR1 DFQATT, CDR2 SNEGSKA (reference sequence).

V is TRBV6-1 and J is TRBJ1-5; 10 bases line up with TRBD1. V was clipped by 9 bases and J by 7 bases; unmatched bases: 6. The CDR3 is 13 residues long. From germline, CDR1 is MNHNS and CDR2 SASEGT. CDR3 in amino acids: CASVTGGYQPQHF. The CDR3 DNA reads TGTGCCAGTGTGACAGGGGGCTACCAGCCCCAGCATTTT.

This clonotype showed up just a few times. The chain uses TRBV7-2 and TRBJ2-5; 10 nucleotides match TRBD2. This CDR3 spans 17 amino acids. Germline V gene data show CDR1 as SGHTA and CDR2 as FQGNSA. The J segment lost 4 bases and the V segment lost 5 bases, leaving 13 bases of the junction unmatched. DNA of the CDR3: TGTGCCAGCAGCGCTCATCGACTAGCGGGTGGACTAGAGACCCAGTACTTC. Residues: CASSAHRLAGGLETQYF.

The chain links TRBV5-1 to TRBJ2-7; 12 bases fit TRBD2. The CDR3 is made up of 14 amino acids. Germline V lookup: CDR1 SGHRS, CDR2 YFSETQ. J gave up 4 bases and V 4 bases, and 3 bases lay outside the gene matches. CDR3 amino acids: CASSRGLAGYEQYF. DNA of the CDR3: TGCGCCAGCAGCAGGGGACTAGCGGGTTACGAGCAGTACTTC.

The chain recombines TRBV7-9 with TRBJ1-1; 7 bases line up with TRBD1. The trim removed 1 base at V and 9 bases at J, leaving 8 bases unmatched. This CDR3 contains 14 residues. The germline V gene encodes CDR1 SEHNR and CDR2 FQNEAQ (reference sequence). The CDR3 DNA is TGTGCCAGCAGCTTAGGACAGGGAGTCTCCCAAGCTTTCTTT. Translated, it gives CASSLGQGVSQAFF. The entire variable domain, with the rest obtained from reference TRBV7-9 and TRBJ1-1, is as follows: DTGVSQNPRHKITKRGQNVTFRCDPISEHNRLYWYRQTLGQGPEFLTYFQNEAQLEKSRLLSDRFSAERPKGSFSTLEIQRTEQGDSAMYLCASSLGQGVSQAFFGQGTRLTVV.

This clonotype occurred once. The chain combines TRBV10-3 with TRBJ2-1; possible D gene TRBD1, 6 bases. The CDR3 covers 14 residues. Deletions cut 8 bases from V and 2 bases from J, with 13 bases between. Germline values: CDR1 ENHRY, CDR2 SYGVKD. CDR3 sequence (DNA): TGTGCCATCGGTTCCAGGGGCGCCTACAATGAGCAGTTCTTC. Protein sequence: CAIGSRGAYNEQFF.

V gene TRBV11-2 combines with J gene TRBJ2-2, with D hard to call. V was shortened by 4 bases and J by 1 base, with 4 bases between the two germline ends. The CDR3 has 13 amino acids. Germline CDR1 is SGHAT and CDR2 is FQNNGV. The CDR3 reads CASSWGNTGELFF. The CDR3 nucleotides are TGTGCCAGCAGCTGGGGGAACACCGGGGAGCTGTTTTTT. The full variable domain, its missing parts supplied by reference TRBV11-2 and TRBJ2-2, is EAGVAQSPRYKIIEKRQSVAFWCNPISGHATLYWYQQILGQGPKLLIQFQNNGVVDDSQLPKDRFSAERLKGVDSTLKIQPAKLEDSAVYLCASSWGNTGELFFGEGSRLTVL.

The chain combines TRBV27 with TRBJ2-5; TRBD2 might be the D (6 bases). Germline V gives CDR1 MNHEY, CDR2 SMNVEV (reference sequence). CDR3 length: 16 residues. The ends were cut back, 2 bases at V and 5 bases at J, with 18 bases in the middle. The CDR3 loop is CASSLSVGGGRETQYF. CDR3 coding DNA: TGTGCCAGCAGTTTAAGTGTCGGGGGTGGTAGGGAGACCCAGTACTTC.

The V gene is TRBV6-5, the J gene TRBJ1-2; D is unresolved. V lost 2 bases to trimming and J lost 4 bases, with 5 bases between them. The CDR3 has 12 residues. Germline V gene sequence: CDR1 MNHEY, CDR2 SVGAGI. CDR3 amino acids: CASSYGSYGYTF. CDR3 coding DNA: TGTGCCAGCAGTTACGGGTCCTATGGCTACACCTTC.

The table lists this clonotype with a few counts. This sequence joins TRBV19 and TRBJ2-1; 12 bases are a match to TRBD1. The CDR3 extends over 16 amino acids. Germline CDR1 reads LNHDA; CDR2 reads SQIVND (reference sequence). Losses at the gene ends were 6 bases for V and 8 bases for J; bases not matched to a gene: 11. The CDR3 DNA is TGTGCCAGTAGCGCCGTCCGGGACAGGGGGCGCTATGAGCAGTTCTTC. Translated, it gives CASSAVRDRGRYEQFF. Combining the CDR3 with reference TRBV19 and TRBJ2-1 gives the whole variable domain DGGITQSPKYLFRKEGQNVTLSCEQNLNHDAMYWYRQDPGQGLRLIYYSQIVNDFQKGDIAEGYSVSREKKESFPLTVTSAQKNPTAFYLCASSAVRDRGRYEQFFGPGTRLTVL.

The rearrangement links TRBV20-1 to TRBJ2-1; 10 bases agree with TRBD2. In germline, CDR1 is DFQATT, CDR2 SNEGSKA (reference sequence). This CDR3 has 13 residues. CDR3 sequence reads: CSPSGGTYNEQFF. The CDR3 nucleotides read TGCAGCCCTAGCGGGGGCACCTACAATGAGCAGTTCTTC.

This chain uses TRBV30 with TRBJ1-6; the D is unclear. Trimming stripped 0 bases from V and 10 bases from J, with 13 bases between. The germline V gene has CDR1 GTSNPN and CDR2 SVGIG (reference sequence). The CDR3 has 14 residues. DNA of the CDR3: TGTGCCTGGAGTGTACAAAGTAGCGGATCACCCCTCCACTTT. As protein: CAWSVQSSGSPLHF.

The CDR3 loop is CASSLGTGVTTGELFF. The CDR3 region has the DNA TGCGCCAGCAGCTTGGGGACAGGGGTTACCACCGGGGAGCTGTTTTTT. V gene TRBV5-1 combines with J gene TRBJ2-2; 9 bases are a match to TRBD1. The CDR3 totals 16 residues. Germline CDR1 SGHRS, CDR2 YFSETQ. After removal of 0 bases from V and 4 bases from J, the junction contained 4 bases not matched to a gene.

The rearrangement uses TRBV20-1 and TRBJ2-3; weak D call: TRBD2 (6 bases). The CDR3 sequence is 15 residues long. Germline assignment: CDR1 DFQATT and CDR2 SNEGSKA (reference sequence). Trimming cost V 0 bases and J 5 bases, with 15 bases left between them. CDR3 in DNA: TGCAGTGCTAGAGATGGCTCGGGAGTACGAGATACGCAGTATTTT. Residues: CSARDGSGVRDTQYF.

The chain combines TRBV6-2 or TRBV6-3 with TRBJ2-7; the D is unclear. Germline V gene data show CDR1 as MNHEY and CDR2 as SVGEGT. V shed 6 bases and J shed 5 bases, with 11 bases lying between them. The CDR3 has 12 residues. CDR3 protein: CASSRYGNEQYF. The CDR3 DNA reads as TGTGCCAGCAGCCGATACGGCAACGAGCAGTACTTC.

This chain uses TRBV7-6 with TRBJ2-5; possibly TRBD2 for D (5 bases). Per the germline V gene, CDR1 is SGHVS and CDR2 is FNYEAQ. V lost 3 bases and J 0 bases, leaving 14 bases between the germline ends. There are 16 residues in the CDR3. The chain's CDR3 is CASSLSRRAHQETQYF. The CDR3 DNA sequence: TGTGCCAGCAGCTTGTCGCGGCGGGCCCACCAAGAGACCCAGTACTTC.

V gene TRBV7-9 combines with J gene TRBJ2-7, with D maybe TRBD2 (6 bases). V shed 5 bases and J shed 3 bases, with 14 bases lying between them. This CDR3 is 14 amino acids long. Germline CDR1 and CDR2: SEHNR and FQNEAQ (reference sequence). DNA for the CDR3: TGTGCCAGCAGCGGCCCCCGGGACTTCTACGAGCAGTACTTC. Amino acids: CASSGPRDFYEQYF.

V and J are TRBV19 and TRBJ1-1; TRBD1 aligns across 9 bases. J gave up 0 bases and V 10 bases, and 6 bases lay outside the gene matches. Germline lookup yields CDR1 LNHDA and CDR2 SQIVND (reference sequence). This CDR3 has 14 amino acids. This CDR3 is CATRQGVMNTEAFF. DNA for the CDR3: TGTGCCACCCGACAGGGGGTTATGAACACTGAAGCTTTCTTT.

V is TRBV24-1 and J is TRBJ2-5, with D unclear. The CDR3 consists of 15 residues. The germline V gene has CDR1 KGHDR and CDR2 SFDVKD. Deletions cut 1 base from V and 7 bases from J, with 15 bases between. CDR3 sequence: CATSDFGQPFGTQYF. The CDR3 nucleotides read TGTGCCACCAGTGATTTCGGGCAGCCTTTCGGGACCCAGTACTTC.

This clonotype was counted between two and nine times. The chain joins TRBV7-9 to TRBJ1-6; perhaps TRBD1 as D (5 bases). V dropped 2 bases and J dropped 9 bases, with 14 bases sitting between them. The CDR3 covers 15 residues. Germline CDR1 is SEHNR and CDR2 is FQNEAQ (reference sequence). The CDR3 protein is CASSLRAGVSSPLHF. The DNA for the CDR3 is TGTGCCAGCAGCTTAAGGGCGGGGGTTAGTTCACCCCTCCACTTT.

The chain uses TRBV5-1 and TRBJ2-1; TRBD1 aligns across 9 bases. The V gene end was trimmed by 0 bases and the J gene end by 7 bases; junction bases not matched to a gene: 17. Germline CDR1 and CDR2: SGHRS and YFSETQ. The length of the CDR3 is 19 residues. The CDR3: CASSLGLPLSGQGINEQFF. CDR3 in DNA: TGCGCCAGCAGCTTGGGTCTGCCTCTTTCGGGACAGGGAATAAATGAGCAGTTCTTC.

V is TRBV28 and J is TRBJ1-6; D is ambiguous. The CDR3 has 12 amino acids. Looked up from germline, CDR1 is MDHEN and CDR2 is SYDVKM. The ends were cut back, 5 bases at V and 12 bases at J, with 11 bases in the middle. CDR3 in DNA: TGTGCCAGCAGTCCGCCTGAGGGACCCCTCCACTTT. It specifies CASSPPEGPLHF.

This clonotype was counted a few times. V is TRBV20-1 and J is TRBJ2-3; D uncertain. From germline, CDR1 is DFQATT and CDR2 SNEGSKA (reference sequence). V lost 5 bases to trimming and J lost 3 bases, with 6 bases between them. The CDR3 covers 11 residues. The CDR3 nucleotides read TGCAGTGCTCCAACGACAGATACGCAGTATTTT. Translating it yields CSAPTTDTQYF.

This chain joins TRBV6-1 and TRBJ1-1; D unresolved. The CDR3 has 13 amino acids. Trimming cost V 10 bases and J 0 bases, with 12 bases left between them. Germline V CDR1 and CDR2: MNHNS, SASEGT. DNA of the CDR3: TGTGCCACTTCGACCGTCATGAACACTGAAGCTTTCTTT. Encoded protein: CATSTVMNTEAFF.